The rows below give T cell receptor beta chains drawn from one sample of a study of cytomegalovirus exposure and HLA in healthy donors. Repertoires were generated with immunoSEQ multiplex PCR, while TCRdb's copy carries only in-frame clones and drops some. The sample has some 200,000 clones, 84% seen once. Sequencing was carried out using PBMCs. These receptors were obtained from a woman in her 30s in good health and CMV-seropositive. CDR3s include the opening cysteine and the closing phenylalanine or tryptophan. Fields, in order: clone size, J gene, D gene, V gene, CDR3 protein, CDR3 DNA. The D gene is left open where the match is weak. Expanded clones get a size class; other rows say once, few or many, or leave the size out.

>NA|TRBJ2-5|TRBD1|TRBV18
CASSQTGKETQYF
TGTGCCAGCTCACAGACAGGGAAAGAGACCCAGTACTTC
>NA|TRBJ2-7|NA|TRBV6-1
CASLTVFSSYEQYF
TGTGCCAGCCTGACAGTCTTTAGCTCCTACGAGCAGTACTTC
>once|TRBJ1-1|NA|TRBV18
CASSPFANTVVNTEAFF
TGTGCCAGCTCACCTTTCGCTAATACGGTAGTGAACACTGAAGCTTTCTTT
>NA|TRBJ2-2|NA|TRBV6-5
CASSSPGGLTGELFF
TGTGCCAGCAGTTCGCCAGGGGGGCTCACCGGGGAGCTGTTTTTT
>NA|TRBJ2-7|TRBD2|TRBV27
CASISAGERSSYEQYF
TGTGCCAGCATCTCAGCGGGAGAGCGGAGCTCCTACGAGCAGTACTTC
>NA|TRBJ2-2|NA|TRBV7-2
CASSHPGAGELFF
TGTGCCAGCAGCCACCCAGGGGCCGGGGAGCTGTTTTTT
>NA|TRBJ2-3|NA|TRBV6-6
CASTGSRASDTQYF
TGTGCCAGCACGGGAAGTCGGGCGTCCGATACGCAGTATTTT
>once|TRBJ2-7|NA|TRBV7-2
CASSLGVSSYEQYF
TGTGCCAGCAGCTTAGGCGTTAGCTCCTACGAGCAGTACTTC
>NA|TRBJ2-7|TRBD1|TRBV27
CASRLGQGNEQYF
TGTGCCAGCAGGTTAGGACAGGGTAACGAGCAGTACTTC
>NA|TRBJ2-1|TRBD2|TRBV27
CASSLTGGGNEQFF
TGTGCCAGCAGTTTAACCGGGGGGGGGAATGAGCAGTTCTTC
>once|TRBJ1-1|TRBD1|TRBV6-5
CASSYDRGDTEAFF
TGTGCCAGCAGTTACGACAGGGGTGACACTGAAGCTTTCTTT
>few|TRBJ1-3|NA|TRBV27
CASSGGAGNTIYF
TGTGCCAGCAGTGGGGGCGCTGGGAACACCATATATTTT
>few|TRBJ1-2|NA|TRBV7-9
CASSRRAGDGYTF
TGTGCCAGCAGCCGCCGTGCAGGGGACGGCTACACCTTC
>NA|TRBJ1-1|NA|TRBV14
CASSQQGLGNTEAFF
TGTGCCAGCAGCCAGCAGGGGTTGGGGAACACTGAAGCTTTCTTT
>NA|TRBJ1-1|NA|TRBV5-1
CASSGQGGTEAFF
TGCGCCAGCAGTGGGCAGGGTGGAACTGAAGCTTTCTTT
>NA|TRBJ2-4|NA|TRBV18
CASSPQRDKNIQYF
TGTGCCAGCTCACCACAACGGGACAAAAACATTCAGTACTTC
>NA|TRBJ1-4|NA|TRBV2
CASSDVSGYNEKLFF
TGTGCCAGCAGTGATGTTTCGGGGTATAATGAAAAACTGTTTTTT
>NA|TRBJ2-5|TRBD1|TRBV27
CASSSYPTGGETQYF
TGTGCCAGCAGTTCATACCCCACAGGGGGAGAGACCCAGTACTTC
>NA|TRBJ2-2|TRBD2|TRBV5-4
CASSPGLAGVVGELFF
TGTGCCAGCAGCCCCGGACTAGCGGGAGTCGTCGGGGAGCTGTTTTTT
>once|TRBJ2-7|TRBD2|TRBV4-2
CASSPLSGAAYEQYF
TGTGCCAGCAGCCCTCTCAGCGGGGCGGCCTACGAGCAGTACTTC
>NA|TRBJ1-2|TRBD1|TRBV5-6
CASSAKIQQGPAIYTF
TGTGCCAGCAGCGCCAAAATCCAACAGGGGCCAGCCATCTACACCTTC
>NA|TRBJ1-1|TRBD1|TRBV27
CASRPQADRWRNTEAFF
TGTGCCAGCAGGCCTCAAGCGGACAGGTGGAGGAACACTGAAGCTTTCTTT
>once|TRBJ1-2|NA|TRBV27
CASKRNAPNYGYTF
TGTGCCAGCAAGAGGAACGCGCCTAACTATGGCTACACCTTC
>NA|TRBJ2-1|NA|TRBV5-1
CASGAGVGGPYNEQFF
TGCGCCAGCGGGGCGGGCGTTGGGGGCCCCTACAATGAGCAGTTCTTC
>NA|TRBJ1-5|NA|TRBV4-2
CASSQVRGSEPQHF
TGTGCCAGCAGCCAAGTGAGGGGGTCAGAGCCCCAGCATTTT
>NA|TRBJ1-1|NA|TRBV10-3
CAISESGGEGTEAFF
TGTGCCATCAGTGAGTCTGGGGGCGAGGGCACTGAAGCTTTCTTT
>NA|TRBJ1-1|TRBD1|TRBV6-5
CASSYSRGQAKAFF
TGTGCCAGCAGTTACTCTCGAGGACAGGCCAAAGCTTTCTTT
>NA|TRBJ1-1|NA|TRBV25-1
CASSGVRAAFF
TGTGCCAGCAGTGGGGTCAGGGCAGCTTTCTTT
>NA|TRBJ2-7|NA|TRBV5-6
CASSLGRTYEQYF
TGTGCCAGCAGCTTGGGCAGGACCTACGAGCAGTACTTC
>NA|TRBJ1-2|NA|TRBV11-2
CASSLLGTGYTF
TGTGCCAGCAGCCTACTAGGAACTGGCTACACCTTC